These 8 T cell receptor beta chains came from one sample sequenced in a study of T cell responses to AZD1222 COVID-19 vaccine. The table came from immunoSEQ multiplex PCR; TCRdb's copy has only in-frame clones and leaves some out. The top ten hold approximately 22% of the sample, which has about 67,000 clones, approximately 81% seen once. The input for sequencing was peripheral blood, taken on day 0 of AZD1222 vaccination. The receptors were sampled from an adult in good health.

This clone appeared a single time. This chain links TRBV24-1 with TRBJ2-7; 9 bases fit TRBD2. Germline CDR1 reads KGHDR; CDR2 reads SFDVKD. Trimming at V came to 10 bases and at J to 4 bases, leaving 10 bases not matched to a gene. The CDR3 contains 14 residues. The CDR3 DNA reads as TGTGCCACTTCGACCGCTAGCGGGAAGTACGAGCAGTACTTC. It is translated as CATSTASGKYEQYF.

This clone appeared a few times. This chain links TRBV3-1 (or the pseudogene TRBV3-2) with TRBJ2-2; 12 nucleotides match TRBD2. This CDR3 has 14 residues. The germline V gene encodes CDR1 LGHDT and CDR2 YNNKEL (reference sequence). Unmatched junction bases numbered 0, after V lost 2 bases and J lost 8 bases. The CDR3 protein is CASSQTSGRGELFF. The CDR3, as DNA: TGTGCCAGCAGCCAAACTAGCGGGAGGGGGGAGCTGTTTTTT.

The V call is TRBV18, the J call TRBJ2-5; TRBD2 aligns across 14 bases. The trim removed 0 bases at V and 4 bases at J, leaving 1 base unmatched. The CDR3 runs 16 residues. Germline V gene data show CDR1 as KGHSH and CDR2 as LQKENI. CDR3 nucleotide sequence: TGTGCCAGCTCACCACCAGGGACTAGCGGGAGAGAGACCCAGTACTTC. As protein: CASSPPGTSGRETQYF.

This chain links TRBV7-6 with TRBJ1-1; perhaps TRBD1 as D (6 bases). CDR1 and CDR2 from the germline V gene are SGHVS and FNYEAQ. The CDR3 consists of 16 residues. V was shortened by 4 bases and J by 3 bases, with 18 bases between the two germline ends. CDR3 in amino acids: CASSSEGGFGDTEAFF. DNA of the CDR3: TGTGCCAGCAGCTCCGAAGGGGGGTTTGGGGACACTGAAGCTTTCTTT. The full variable domain, its missing parts supplied by reference TRBV7-6 and TRBJ1-1, is GAGVSQSPRYKVTKRGQDVALRCDPISGHVSLYWYRQALGQGPEFLTYFNYEAQQDKSGLPNDRFSAERPEGSISTLTIQRTEQRDSAMYRCASSSEGGFGDTEAFFGQGTRLTVV.

This clone is a singleton in its sample. The chain is built from TRBV5-5 and TRBJ2-7, with 10 positions matching TRBD1. Germline trimming cut 2 bases from V and 6 bases from J; bases unmatched to any gene: 8. The V gene's germline CDR1 is SGHKS and CDR2 YYEKEE (reference sequence). The length of the CDR3 is 15 residues. CDR3 protein: CASSFQGGQGSEQYF. For the CDR3, the DNA is TGTGCCAGCAGCTTTCAAGGGGGACAGGGGTCCGAGCAGTACTTC.

The genes are TRBV28 and TRBJ1-1; D may be TRBD1 (6 bases). Germline CDR1 reads MDHEN; CDR2 reads SYDVKM. V lost 6 bases, J lost 4 bases, and 18 bases lay in between. The CDR3 is made up of 15 amino acids. This CDR3 is CASSPSGFRGTEAFF. DNA for the CDR3: TGTGCCAGCAGCCCTAGCGGTTTCAGGGGCACTGAAGCTTTCTTT.

The chain has TRBV10-3 and TRBJ1-2; D possibly corresponds to TRBD1 (5 bases). Germline CDR1 reads ENHRY; CDR2 reads SYGVKD. Trimming removed 0 bases at V and 8 bases at J, with 10 bases between. The CDR3 loop spans 13 amino acids. Here the CDR3 DNA reads TGTGCCATCAGTGAGTCGATTGGGACCGGCTACACCTTC. Translation gives CAISESIGTGYTF.

The rearrangement uses TRBV2 and TRBJ1-1; 7 nucleotides align to TRBD1. Germline V gene sequence: CDR1 SNHLY, CDR2 FYNNEI. The CDR3 is 13 amino acids. Losses at the gene ends were 7 bases for V and 5 bases for J; bases not matched to a gene: 7. CDR3 in DNA: TGTGCCAGCACTAGGGGGCTACGAACTGAAGCTTTCTTT. Translation: CASTRGLRTEAFF.